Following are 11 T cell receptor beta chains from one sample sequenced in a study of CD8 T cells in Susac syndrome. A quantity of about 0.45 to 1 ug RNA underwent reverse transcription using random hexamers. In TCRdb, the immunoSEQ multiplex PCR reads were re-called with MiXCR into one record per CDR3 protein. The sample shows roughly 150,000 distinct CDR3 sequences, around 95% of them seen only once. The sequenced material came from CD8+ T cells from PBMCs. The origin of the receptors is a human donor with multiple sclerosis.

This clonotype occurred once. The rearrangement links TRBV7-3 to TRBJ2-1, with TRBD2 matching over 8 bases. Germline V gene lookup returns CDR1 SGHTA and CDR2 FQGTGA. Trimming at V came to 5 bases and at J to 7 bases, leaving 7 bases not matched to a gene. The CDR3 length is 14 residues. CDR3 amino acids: CASSHPGGGNEQFF. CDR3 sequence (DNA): TGTGCCAGCAGCCACCCGGGGGGGGGTAATGAGCAGTTCTTC.

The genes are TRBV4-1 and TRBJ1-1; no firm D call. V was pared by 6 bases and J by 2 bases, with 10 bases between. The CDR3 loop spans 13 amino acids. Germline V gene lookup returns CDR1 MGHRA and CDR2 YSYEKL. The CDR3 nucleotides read TGCGCCAGCAGTGTTGGAAGAAACACTGAAGCTTTCTTT. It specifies CASSVGRNTEAFF.

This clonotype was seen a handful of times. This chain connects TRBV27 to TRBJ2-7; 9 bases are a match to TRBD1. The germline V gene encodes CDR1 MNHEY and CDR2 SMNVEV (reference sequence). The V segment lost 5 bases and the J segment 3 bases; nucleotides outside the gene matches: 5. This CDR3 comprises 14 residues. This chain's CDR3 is CASSASTGGYEQYF. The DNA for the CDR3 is TGTGCCAGCAGTGCCTCGACAGGGGGCTACGAGCAGTACTTC.

The CDR3 DNA is TGTGCCAGCAGCTCCACTGCGGCTACTGAAGCTTTCTTT. Its translation is CASSSTAATEAFF. The chain joins TRBV5-6 to TRBJ1-1; D is undetermined. The CDR3 is made up of 13 amino acids. Germline CDR1 reads SGHDT; CDR2 reads YYEEEE. The V end was cut by 3 bases, the J end by 5 bases, with 11 bases between. Full variable domain (remainder filled in from reference TRBV5-6 and TRBJ1-1): DAGVTQSPTHLIKTRGQQVTLRCSPKSGHDTVSWYQQALGQGPQFIFQYYEEEERQRGNFPDRFSGHQFPNYSSELNVNALLLGDSALYLCASSSTAATEAFFGQGTRLTVV.

The CDR3 coding sequence is TGCAGCGTTCAATACGCGGACAGGAACACTGAAGCTTTCTTT. Protein sequence: CSVQYADRNTEAFF. V is TRBV29-1 and J is TRBJ1-1; D is perhaps TRBD1 (6 bases). This CDR3 has 14 residues. Between the trimmed V and J ends, which lost 5 bases and 1 base, there was a span of 14 bases. Germline assignment: CDR1 SQVTM and CDR2 ANQGSEA.

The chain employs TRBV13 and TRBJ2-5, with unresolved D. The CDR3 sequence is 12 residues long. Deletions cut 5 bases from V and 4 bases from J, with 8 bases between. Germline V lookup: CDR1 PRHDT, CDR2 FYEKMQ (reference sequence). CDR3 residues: CASSRDAETQYF. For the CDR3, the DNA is TGTGCCAGCAGCCGAGACGCAGAGACCCAGTACTTC.

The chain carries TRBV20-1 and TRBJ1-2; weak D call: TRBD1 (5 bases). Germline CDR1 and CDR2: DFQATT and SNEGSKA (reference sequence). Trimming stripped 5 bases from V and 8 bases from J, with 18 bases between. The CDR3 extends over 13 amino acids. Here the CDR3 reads CSAPPDSRDGYTF. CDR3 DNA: TGCAGTGCTCCGCCCGACAGCCGGGACGGCTACACCTTC.

The CDR3 DNA is TGCAGTGCTAGACGGCTACGCGGAGCGGGGTATACCGGGGAGCTGTTTTTT. Protein sequence: CSARRLRGAGYTGELFF. This chain links TRBV20-1 with TRBJ2-2, with TRBD2 matching 7 bases. The length of the CDR3 is 17 residues. Losses at the gene ends were 2 bases for V and 5 bases for J; bases not matched to a gene: 14. Germline V lookup: CDR1 DFQATT, CDR2 SNEGSKA (reference sequence).

In nucleotides, the CDR3 is TGCAGTGCTAGCTGGACAGAGAACTATGGCTACACCTTC. It yields the protein CSASWTENYGYTF. The chain joins TRBV20-1 to TRBJ1-2; the D gene is possibly TRBD1 (6 bases). Germline V gives CDR1 DFQATT, CDR2 SNEGSKA (reference sequence). This CDR3 is built from 13 residues. Trimming shortened V by 3 bases and J by 2 bases, and 10 bases separated the two germline ends.

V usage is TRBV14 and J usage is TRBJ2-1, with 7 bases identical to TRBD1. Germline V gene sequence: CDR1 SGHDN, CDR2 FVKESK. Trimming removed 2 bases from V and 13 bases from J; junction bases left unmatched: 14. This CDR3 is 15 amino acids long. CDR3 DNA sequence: TGTGCCAGCAGCCAAACTGCTACAGGGGATAGGGGACAGTTCTTC. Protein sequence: CASSQTATGDRGQFF.

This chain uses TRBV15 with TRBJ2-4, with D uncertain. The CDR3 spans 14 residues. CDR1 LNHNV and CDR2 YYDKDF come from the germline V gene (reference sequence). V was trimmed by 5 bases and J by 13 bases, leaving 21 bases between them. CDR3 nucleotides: TGTGCCACCAGCTCTCGTGGGTCTCCTAATTGGCAGTACTTC. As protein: CATSSRGSPNWQYF.